These 23 T cell receptor beta chains were sequenced from one sample in a study of shared clonotypes between healthy human individuals. Sequenced by immunoSEQ multiplex PCR; TCRdb stores in-frame clones only, minus some. The repertoire holds 2 million to 2.5 million clones, with approximately 94% as singletons. Sequenced: naive CD4+ T cells sorted from blood. Subset described: CD45RA+ positively selected. These receptors were collected from a man younger than 35 in good health.

The chain recombines TRBV19 with TRBJ1-5; possible D gene TRBD1, 5 bases. Trimming removed 4 bases at V and 6 bases at J, with 13 bases between. Per the germline V gene, CDR1 is LNHDA and CDR2 is SQIVND (reference sequence). This CDR3 has 14 amino acids. CDR3 protein: CASSKGTDSQPQHF. In DNA, the CDR3 is TGTGCCAGTAGTAAAGGGACCGACAGTCAGCCCCAGCATTTT.

The V and J genes are TRBV6-5 and TRBJ1-2, with TRBD1 matching over 7 bases. Looked up from germline, CDR1 is MNHEY and CDR2 is SVGAGI. The trim removed 0 bases at V and 5 bases at J, leaving 6 bases unmatched. The CDR3 is 15 residues long. The CDR3 sequence is CASSYSTTGWYGYTF. The DNA of the CDR3 is TGTGCCAGCAGTTACTCGACGACAGGGTGGTATGGCTACACCTTC.

This clone was found once. The rearrangement joins TRBV5-8 to TRBJ1-1, with D hard to call. CDR3 length: 12 residues. Germline CDR1 SGHTS, CDR2 YDEGEE. The V end was cut by 4 bases, the J end by 4 bases, with 8 bases between. The CDR3 sequence: CASSIRFTEAFF. The CDR3 DNA follows: TGTGCCAGCAGCATCAGGTTCACTGAAGCTTTCTTT.

The rearrangement uses TRBV10-3 and TRBJ1-5; D may be TRBD1 (6 bases). Germline-derived CDR1 and CDR2 are ENHRY and SYGVKD. V lost 3 bases to trimming and J lost 4 bases, with 13 bases between them. The CDR3 loop spans 15 amino acids. Here the CDR3 DNA reads TGTGCCATCAGTGACCAAGGACAGACTAATCAGCCCCAGCATTTT. Protein product: CAISDQGQTNQPQHF.

This clone was detected only a few times. The rearrangement joins TRBV7-2 to TRBJ2-2; D call uncertain. CDR1 SGHTA and CDR2 FQGNSA come from the germline V gene. Between the trimmed V and J ends, which lost 5 bases and 7 bases, there was a span of 14 bases. The CDR3 contains 14 residues. The CDR3 sequence is CASSLESLVGELFF. The CDR3 region has the DNA TGTGCCAGCAGCCTCGAAAGCCTGGTCGGGGAGCTGTTTTTT.

This chain joins TRBV29-1 and TRBJ2-7, with 10 positions matching TRBD1. The CDR3 has 13 residues. Germline V CDR1 and CDR2: SQVTM, ANQGSEA. V was clipped by 4 bases and J by 6 bases; unmatched bases: 6. The CDR3 is CSVAGQGRGEQYF. The CDR3 nucleotides read TGCAGCGTTGCGGGACAGGGGCGCGGCGAGCAGTACTTC.

This chain joins TRBV10-3 and TRBJ2-3; the D gene is possibly TRBD1 (5 bases). The length of the CDR3 is 13 residues. With 6 bases removed from V and 0 bases from J, the gap between germline ends came to 7 bases. From germline, CDR1 is ENHRY and CDR2 SYGVKD. The CDR3 loop reads CAIRGRSTDTQYF. The CDR3 DNA is TGTGCCATCAGGGGGCGGAGCACAGATACGCAGTATTTT.

This rearrangement joins TRBV27 to TRBJ2-1; maybe TRBD1 (6 bases). Per the germline V gene, CDR1 is MNHEY and CDR2 is SMNVEV (reference sequence). V was clipped by 8 bases and J by 2 bases, with 16 bases between them. The CDR3 has 15 residues. CDR3 sequence (DNA): TGTGCCAGCGCCGGACAGCCCTCTACCTACAATGAGCAGTTCTTC. This sequence encodes CASAGQPSTYNEQFF.

The chain combines TRBV30 with TRBJ1-5; 8 bases align to TRBD1. This CDR3 comprises 17 residues. The junction had 7 bases not matched to a gene; V was cut back by 0 bases and J by 0 bases. Germline V gives CDR1 GTSNPN, CDR2 SVGIG (reference sequence). This chain's CDR3 is CAWSVRRTGNSNQPQHF. The CDR3 DNA reads as TGTGCCTGGAGTGTCCGAAGGACAGGGAATAGCAATCAGCCCCAGCATTTT.

This sequence joins TRBV6-4 and TRBJ2-3; D not resolved. The V and J ends lost 0 bases and 0 bases respectively, with 7 bases between them. CDR1 and CDR2 (germline): MRHNA, SNTAGT. CDR3 length: 15 residues. CDR3 in DNA: TGTGCCAGCAGTGACTCTGGCCGTAGCACAGATACGCAGTATTTT. Protein product: CASSDSGRSTDTQYF.

The chain employs TRBV30 and TRBJ2-7; 8 bases are a match to TRBD2. The V segment lost 0 bases and the J segment 3 bases; nucleotides outside the gene matches: 7. The germline gives CDR1 GTSNPN, CDR2 SVGIG (reference sequence). There are 15 residues in the CDR3. CDR3 in amino acids: CAWSVKAGVFYEQYF. The CDR3 DNA sequence: TGTGCCTGGAGTGTAAAAGCGGGAGTGTTCTACGAGCAGTACTTC.

This chain joins TRBV5-1 and TRBJ2-1; D unclear. The CDR3 has 14 amino acids. V lost 2 bases and J lost 8, with 14 bases in between. The V gene's germline CDR1 is SGHRS and CDR2 YFSETQ. The CDR3 spells CASSFTRRAHEQFF. The CDR3 nucleotides read TGCGCCAGCAGCTTCACGCGACGGGCCCATGAGCAGTTCTTC.

The chain combines TRBV7-9 with TRBJ2-7; D call uncertain. Trimming left V 1 base short and J 2 bases short, with 9 bases between. The CDR3 runs 14 residues. CDR1 and CDR2 (germline): SEHNR, FQNEAQ (reference sequence). The CDR3 loop is CASSLGQVPYEQYF. In DNA form, the CDR3 reads TGTGCCAGCAGCTTAGGGCAGGTCCCCTACGAGCAGTACTTC.

This sequence joins TRBV9 and TRBJ2-3; D perhaps matches TRBD2 (5 bases). Germline assignment: CDR1 SGDLS and CDR2 YYNGEE. This CDR3 spans 15 amino acids. V was pared by 4 bases and J by 3 bases, with 15 bases between. CDR3 residues: CASSPEVGPTDTQYF. In DNA form, the CDR3 reads TGTGCCAGCAGCCCGGAGGTCGGACCTACAGATACGCAGTATTTT.

This clone was seen once. V is TRBV5-1 and J is TRBJ2-1; 8 bases align to TRBD1. In germline, CDR1 is SGHRS, CDR2 YFSETQ. V lost 4 bases to trimming and J lost 0 bases; unmatched junction nucleotides: 12. The CDR3 covers 18 residues. The CDR3 DNA follows: TGCGCCAGCAGCCCGAGTCCCGGGACAGGAAGCTCCTACAATGAGCAGTTCTTC. Its translation is CASSPSPGTGSSYNEQFF. Full variable domain (missing parts from reference TRBV5-1 and TRBJ2-1): KAGVTQTPRYLIKTRGQQVTLSCSPISGHRSVSWYQQTPGQGLQFLFEYFSETQRNKGNFPGRFSGRQFSNSRSEMNVSTLELGDSALYLCASSPSPGTGSSYNEQFFGPGTRLTVL.

The chain employs TRBV5-6 and TRBJ2-5; TRBD1 aligns across 9 bases. The trim removed 5 bases at V and 4 bases at J, leaving 9 bases unmatched. CDR1 is SGHDT and CDR2 is YYEEEE in the germline V gene. The CDR3 has 15 residues. The CDR3 here is CASSLWDRVPETQYF. The DNA of the CDR3 is TGTGCCAGCAGTTTGTGGGACAGGGTCCCAGAGACCCAGTACTTC.

The rearrangement joins TRBV29-1 to TRBJ1-2, with a weak D call TRBD1 (6 bases). CDR1 SQVTM and CDR2 ANQGSEA come from the germline V gene. The V end lost 6 bases, the J end lost 2 bases, and 28 bases lay between the germline ends. This CDR3 is 18 amino acids long. The CDR3 DNA reads as TGCAGCGTCGAATTAAATCCAGGGGTCTGGTCTCTAAACTATGGCTACACCTTC. It codes for CSVELNPGVWSLNYGYTF.

The chain joins TRBV6-5 to TRBJ2-7, with TRBD2 matching over 7 bases. With V trimmed by 2 bases and J by 4 bases, 8 bases remained unmatched. This CDR3 spans 15 amino acids. Germline V gene lookup returns CDR1 MNHEY and CDR2 SVGAGI. DNA of the CDR3: TGTGCCAGCAGTTACCACCGGGTGGGGGGGTACGAGCAGTACTTC. It encodes CASSYHRVGGYEQYF.

The chain employs TRBV5-4 and TRBJ1-2; 12 bases fit TRBD1. The CDR3 is made up of 17 amino acids. Per the germline V gene, CDR1 is SGHNT and CDR2 is YYREEE (reference sequence). The trim removed 3 bases at V and 5 bases at J, leaving 11 bases unmatched. The CDR3 DNA is TGTGCCAGCAGCTCCGGGACAGGGGGCGCCTCGCCTTATGGCTACACCTTC. This gives the protein CASSSGTGGASPYGYTF.

This chain links TRBV5-1 with TRBJ1-1, with 8 nucleotides matching TRBD1. V lost 3 bases to trimming and J lost 0 bases; unmatched junction nucleotides: 1. CDR3 length: 14 residues. From germline, CDR1 is SGHRS and CDR2 YFSETQ. In DNA form, the CDR3 reads TGCGCCAGCAGCTCAGGGGGCATGAACACTGAAGCTTTCTTT. Encoded protein: CASSSGGMNTEAFF.

V and J are TRBV2 and TRBJ2-2; TRBD1 might be the D (5 bases). Deletions cut 7 bases from V and 6 bases from J, with 18 bases between. Germline V gene data show CDR1 as SNHLY and CDR2 as FYNNEI. The CDR3 covers 15 residues. CDR3 amino acids: CASIREGIGAGELFF. The CDR3 DNA is TGTGCCAGCATAAGGGAAGGGATAGGGGCCGGGGAGCTGTTTTTT.

V gene TRBV4-1 combines with J gene TRBJ1-2; D may be TRBD1 (5 bases). The V gene lost 0 bases and the J gene lost 11 bases, with 25 bases spanning the gap. CDR3 length equals 17 residues. Germline V gene data show CDR1 as MGHRA and CDR2 as YSYEKL. DNA of the CDR3: TGCGCCAGCAGCCAAGATCCCGGTGGCAGGGAAAGGACGCGATACACCTTC. Translation gives CASSQDPGGRERTRYTF.

The chain combines TRBV7-9 with TRBJ2-7; TRBD2 matches 13 bases. Germline lookup yields CDR1 SEHNR and CDR2 FQNEAQ (reference sequence). The J segment lost 2 bases and the V segment lost 5 bases, leaving 3 bases of the junction unmatched. The CDR3 covers 15 residues. This chain's CDR3 is CASSKTSGGPYEQYF. CDR3 nucleotide sequence: TGTGCCAGCAGCAAGACTAGCGGGGGGCCCTACGAGCAGTACTTC.